This T cell receptor beta chain was recovered during a study of identifying expanded T cells in peripheral blood. General study points: Clone count variance between roughly 2-week samples rose with total template count.

The CDR3 totals 14 residues. Germline trimming cut 7 bases from V and 1 base from J; bases unmatched to any gene: 6. Germline V gives CDR1 MNHNS, CDR2 SASEGT. Only a few counts were recorded for this clone. Its antigen is still unknown. Healthy donors had no documented immune events, such as infections, while sampled. Repertoires were generated with immunoSEQ multiplex PCR, while TCRdb's copy carries only in-frame clones and drops some. The sample lists about 100,000 clones; 87% were seen once. This receptor was taken from a person between 18 and 75 years old in good health. The rearrangement uses TRBV6-1 and TRBJ1-1; 7 positions match TRBD1. The specimen sequenced was blood. CDR3 protein: CASTRGTENTEAFF. CDR3 DNA: TGTGCCAGCACAAGAGGGACAGAGAACACTGAAGCTTTCTTT.